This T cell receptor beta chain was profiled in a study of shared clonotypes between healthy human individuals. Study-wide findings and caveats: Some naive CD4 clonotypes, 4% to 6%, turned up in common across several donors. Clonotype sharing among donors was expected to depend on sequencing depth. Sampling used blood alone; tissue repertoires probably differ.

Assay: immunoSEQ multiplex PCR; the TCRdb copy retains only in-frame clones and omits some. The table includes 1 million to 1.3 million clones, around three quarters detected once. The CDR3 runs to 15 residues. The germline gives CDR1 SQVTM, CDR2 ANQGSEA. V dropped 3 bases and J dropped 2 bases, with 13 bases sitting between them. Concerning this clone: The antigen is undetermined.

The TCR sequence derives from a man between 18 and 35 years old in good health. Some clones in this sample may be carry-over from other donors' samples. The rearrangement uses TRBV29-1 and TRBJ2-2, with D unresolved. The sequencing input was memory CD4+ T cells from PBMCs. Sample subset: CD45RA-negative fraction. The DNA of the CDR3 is TGCAGCGTTGACTCTGGACCTCGAAACACCGGGGAGCTGTTTTTT. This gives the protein CSVDSGPRNTGELFF.